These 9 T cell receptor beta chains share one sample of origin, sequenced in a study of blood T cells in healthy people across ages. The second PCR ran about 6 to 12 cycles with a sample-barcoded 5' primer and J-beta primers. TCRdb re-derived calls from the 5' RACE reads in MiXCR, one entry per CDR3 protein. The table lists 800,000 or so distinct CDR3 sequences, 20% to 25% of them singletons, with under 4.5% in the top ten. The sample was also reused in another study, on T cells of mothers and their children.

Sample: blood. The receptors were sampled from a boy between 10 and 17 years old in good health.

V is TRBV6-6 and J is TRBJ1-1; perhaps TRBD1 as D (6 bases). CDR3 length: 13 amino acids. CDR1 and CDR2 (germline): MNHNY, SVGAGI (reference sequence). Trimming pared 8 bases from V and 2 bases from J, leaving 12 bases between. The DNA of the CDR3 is TGTGCCAGCCCACAGGGAAAAAACACTGAAGCTTTCTTT. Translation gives CASPQGKNTEAFF.

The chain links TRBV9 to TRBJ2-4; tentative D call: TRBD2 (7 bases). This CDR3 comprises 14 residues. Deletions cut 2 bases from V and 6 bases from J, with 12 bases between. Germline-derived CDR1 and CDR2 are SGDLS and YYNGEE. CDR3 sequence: CASSVARGGNIQYF. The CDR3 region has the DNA TGTGCCAGCAGCGTGGCTAGGGGGGGAAACATTCAGTACTTC.

In DNA, the CDR3 is TGTGCCAGCAGTCTGGGTGGTGCTCATCAGCCCCAGCATTTT. The encoded protein is CASSLGGAHQPQHF. V gene TRBV28 combines with J gene TRBJ1-5; D gene uncertain. With 5 bases removed from V and 5 bases from J, the gap between germline ends came to 13 bases. The CDR3 covers 14 residues. Germline CDR1 reads MDHEN; CDR2 reads SYDVKM.

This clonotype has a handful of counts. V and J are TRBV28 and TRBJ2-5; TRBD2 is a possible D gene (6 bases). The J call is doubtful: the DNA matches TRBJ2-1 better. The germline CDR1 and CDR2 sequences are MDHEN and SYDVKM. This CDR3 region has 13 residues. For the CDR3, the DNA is TGTGCCAGCAGTACCACCATGGGGGGTGAGCAGTTCTTC. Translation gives CASSTTMGGEQFF.

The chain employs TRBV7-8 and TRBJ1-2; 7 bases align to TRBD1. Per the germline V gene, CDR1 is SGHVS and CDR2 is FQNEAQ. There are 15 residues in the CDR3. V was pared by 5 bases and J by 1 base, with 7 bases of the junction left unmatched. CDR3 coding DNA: TGTGCCAGCAGCGGTAGGACAGGCAGTAACTATGGCTACACCTTC. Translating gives CASSGRTGSNYGYTF.

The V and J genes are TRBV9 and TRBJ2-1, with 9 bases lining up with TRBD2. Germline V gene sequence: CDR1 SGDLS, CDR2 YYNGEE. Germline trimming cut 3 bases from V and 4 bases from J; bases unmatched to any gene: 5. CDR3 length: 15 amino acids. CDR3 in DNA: TGTGCCAGCAGCGGTGGTGCGGGAGGGTACAATGAGCAGTTCTTC. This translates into CASSGGAGGYNEQFF.

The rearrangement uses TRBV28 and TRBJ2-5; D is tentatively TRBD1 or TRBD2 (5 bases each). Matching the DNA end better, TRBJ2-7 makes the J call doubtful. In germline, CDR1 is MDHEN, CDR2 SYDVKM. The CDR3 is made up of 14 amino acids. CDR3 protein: CASSFRGESYEQYF. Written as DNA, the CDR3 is TGTGCCAGCAGTTTCCGAGGGGAATCCTACGAGCAGTACTTC.

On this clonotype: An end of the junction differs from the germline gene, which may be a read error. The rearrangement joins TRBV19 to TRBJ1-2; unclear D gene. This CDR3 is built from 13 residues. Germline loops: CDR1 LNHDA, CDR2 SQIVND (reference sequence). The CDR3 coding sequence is TGTGCCAGTAATCCGGGAGCAGCCTATGGTTACACCTTC. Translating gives CASNPGAAYGYTF.

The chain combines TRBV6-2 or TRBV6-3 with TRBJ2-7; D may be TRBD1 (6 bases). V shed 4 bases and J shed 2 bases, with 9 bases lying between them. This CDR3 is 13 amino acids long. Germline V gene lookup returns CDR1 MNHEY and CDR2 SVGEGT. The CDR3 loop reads CASSSGVAYEQYF. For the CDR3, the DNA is TGTGCCAGCAGTTCAGGGGTCGCCTACGAGCAGTACTTC.